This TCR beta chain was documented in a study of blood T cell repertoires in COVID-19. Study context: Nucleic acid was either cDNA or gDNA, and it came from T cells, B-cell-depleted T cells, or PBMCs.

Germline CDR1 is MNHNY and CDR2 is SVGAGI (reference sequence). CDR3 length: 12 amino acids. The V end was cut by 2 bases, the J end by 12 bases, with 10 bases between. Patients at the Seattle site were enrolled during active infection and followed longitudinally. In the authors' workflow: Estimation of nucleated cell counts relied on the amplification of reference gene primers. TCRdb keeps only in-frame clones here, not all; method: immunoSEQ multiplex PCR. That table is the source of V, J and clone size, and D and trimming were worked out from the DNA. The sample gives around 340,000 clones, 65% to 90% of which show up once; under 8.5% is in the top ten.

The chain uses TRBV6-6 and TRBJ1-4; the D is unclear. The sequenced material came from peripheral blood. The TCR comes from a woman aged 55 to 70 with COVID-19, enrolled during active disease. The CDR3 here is CASSYNSGELFF. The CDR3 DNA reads TGTGCCAGCAGTTACAACAGCGGAGAACTGTTTTTT.